This T cell receptor (beta chain) came from a study of cytomegalovirus exposure and HLA in healthy donors. Whole-study findings and limits: Both high specificity and high sensitivity reportedly marked the classifier's diagnosis of cytomegalovirus status.

This clone was picked up a small number of times. What it binds is not known. Primers for the PCR totalled 60 Vbeta and 13 Jbeta. Method: immunoSEQ multiplex PCR; TCRdb's copy keeps in-frame clones and lacks some. The sample contains fewer than 120,000 clones, nearly 80% of which appear only once. V lost 6 bases to trimming and J lost 0 bases, with 8 bases between them. Germline lookup yields CDR1 MNHEY and CDR2 SVGAGI. This CDR3 region has 13 residues. The source of this sequence is a woman in her thirties in good health and CMV-seronegative. Sequenced sample: PBMCs. J is TRBJ1-1 and V is TRBV6-5; the D is unclear. The CDR3 DNA reads as TGTGCCAGCAGGAGCTTAGTGAACACTGAAGCTTTCTTT. It translates to CASRSLVNTEAFF.